This TCR beta chain originates from a study of blood T cells in healthy people across ages. V shed 5 bases, J shed 5 bases, and the junction held 5 bases outside the gene matches. In germline, CDR1 is SGHTA, CDR2 FQGNSA. The CDR3 is made up of 14 amino acids. Alongside a J-beta primer mix, a sample-barcoded 5' primer served in a second PCR lasting roughly 6 to 11 cycles. Each of the cDNA molecules was tagged by a template-switch adaptor with 12 random nucleotides. TCRdb ran MiXCR on the 5' RACE reads and lists one entry per CDR3 protein. The profile shows about 650,000 distinct CDR3 sequences, roughly 32% of them singletons. Study-level results: CMV status of donors was unknown, possibly confounding expanded clonotype changes.

This clonotype has just a few counts. What it binds is unknown. Sequencing was done on a sample of blood. This receptor was identified in an elderly woman in good health. The rearrangement joins TRBV7-2 to TRBJ2-5, with 10 bases aligning to TRBD1. The CDR3 DNA follows: TGTGCCAGCAGCCTTTCGGACAGGGGGGAGACCCAGTACTTC. It specifies CASSLSDRGETQYF.